This T cell receptor (beta chain) is from a study of T cells after yellow fever vaccination. V shed 0 bases and J 6 bases; nucleotides not matched to a gene: 7. The CDR3 loop spans 15 amino acids. Per germline, CDR1 DFQATT and CDR2 SNEGSKA (reference sequence). This clonotype appeared many times. Making TCR cDNA involved 5'RACE template switching, which added UMIs and a universal primer site. MiXCR was run by TCRdb on the 5' RACE reads, yielding one entry per CDR3 protein. The sample records about 260,000 distinct CDR3 sequences, roughly 13% being singletons. This sample comprised CD4+ T cells sorted from PBMCs, obtained 45 days after the yellow fever booster vaccination. This chain links TRBV20-1 with TRBJ2-1; 8 bases match TRBD1. This clonotype originated in a man younger than 40 who received the YFV17D yellow fever vaccine. CDR3 DNA: TGCAGTGCTAGAGATGGGCAGGGGGCGCGCAATGAGCAGTTCTTC. It encodes CSARDGQGARNEQFF.